This T cell receptor beta chain was obtained from a study of T cell repertoires in cytomegalovirus infection. At the level of the study: CMV infection together with matching HLA type was indicated by public TCR beta signatures. Whole-study results and caveats: CMV carriers with the relevant HLA were identified by cumulative public TCR beta family frequency.

TCRdb used MiXCR to reprocess the reads, holding one entry per CDR3 protein. The sample comprises approximately 250,000 distinct CDR3 sequences, about 20% of which are singletons, and roughly 18% rests with the top ten. This clonotype occurred many times. Antigen: not known. This clonotype was sampled from a human donor in good health (CMV status not recorded). Some clones in this sample may be carry-over from other donors' samples. Sequenced: CD8+ T cells from PBMCs.

The CDR3 spells CSALFGGAYGYTF. The CDR3 DNA sequence: TGCAGTGCCCTATTTGGGGGGGCGTATGGCTACACCTTC. The chain links TRBV20-1 to TRBJ1-2; possible D gene TRBD1, 6 bases. CDR1 is DFQATT, CDR2 SNEGSKA, per germline (reference sequence). This CDR3 contains 13 residues. Trimming took off 6 bases at V and 5 bases at J, with 16 bases between the two ends.